Sequencing of this TCR beta chain was carried out in a study of regulatory T cells in long-lasting Graves disease. Overall study findings and caveats: Analysis covered peripheral blood alone, not thyroid tissue. Patients with persistent disease shared 2,500 to 3,500 public clonotypes, outpacing the 900 to 1,000 shared by new patients.

Libraries of TCR beta came from iRepertoire HTBI primers plus Arm-PCR of CDR3 regions. Original handling: Detected in the samples were around 59 TRBV and approximately 14 TRBJ segments. TCRdb recomputed calls from the multiplex PCR reads with MiXCR, one row per CDR3 protein. TCRdb's processing, not the study's, gives the V and J calls here. The sample lists hundreds of thousands of distinct CDR3 sequences, roughly 15% occurring once. The CDR3 is made up of 13 amino acids. Germline-derived CDR1 and CDR2 are MNHEY and SMNVEV (reference sequence). The V gene lost 5 bases and the J gene lost 7 bases, with 12 bases spanning the gap. Time point specified: newly diagnosed GD, antithyroid drugs for less than 3 months. PBMC-extracted RNA yielded the TCR library. About this clonotype itself: The antigen is not known.

The sample was also linked to a second study, of T cells in Graves' hyperthyroidism and ophthalmopathy.

The rearrangement uses TRBV27 and TRBJ2-1, with D possibly matching TRBD2 (6 bases). Here the sequenced sample was peripheral blood mononuclear cells (PBMCs), taken at new diagnosis, from a patient treated with antithyroid drugs. The receptor comes from a woman aged 25-40 years with Graves disease. CDR3 region: CASSPVGGNEQFF. DNA of the CDR3: TGTGCCAGCAGTCCTGTCGGAGGGAATGAGCAGTTCTTC.